A selection of T cell receptor beta chains follows, all from one sample in a study of blood T cell repertoires in COVID-19. Data came from immunoSEQ multiplex PCR; TCRdb stores just in-frame clones and leaves some out. The table shows around 200,000 clones, with roughly 80% occurring only once. The sequencing sample was made of peripheral blood. Receptor source: a human donor in a cohort sampled during active COVID-19. Each CDR3 is given with its conserved first and last residue. The D gene is left open where the match is weak. Only some rows state a clone size, as once, few, many or a class for expanded clones.

size	D	V	J	CDR3	DNA
NA	TRBD2	TRBV5-1	TRBJ2-7	CASSFTVAGTDEQYF	TGCGCCAGCAGCTTTACGGTAGCGGGTACCGACGAGCAGTACTTC
NA	NA	TRBV6-5	TRBJ2-6	CASSYPGTRNVLTF	TGTGCCAGCAGTTACCCTGGGACACGCAACGTCCTGACTTTC
few	NA	TRBV6-1	TRBJ1-2	CASSEAARYYGYTF	TGTGCCAGCAGTGAAGCGGCGCGGTACTATGGCTACACCTTC
NA	NA	TRBV6-2/TRBV6-3	TRBJ2-1	CASSYFPAGDTYNEQFF	TGTGCCAGCAGTTACTTTCCGGCGGGGGACACCTACAATGAGCAGTTCTTC
once	TRBD1	TRBV2	TRBJ2-7	CASSQTGTGGSYEQYF	TGTGCCAGCAGCCAAACCGGGACAGGGGGCTCATACGAGCAGTACTTC
NA	TRBD2	TRBV7-3	TRBJ2-1	CASSLLAGFDNEQFF	TGTGCCAGCAGCTTGCTAGCGGGTTTTGACAATGAGCAGTTCTTC
NA	NA	TRBV19	TRBJ1-4	CASRGLEEKLFF	TGTGCCAGTAGAGGACTGGAAGAAAAACTGTTTTTT
NA	NA	TRBV6-5	TRBJ1-4	CASRPHPGEKLFF	TGTGCCAGCAGACCCCACCCGGGTGAAAAACTGTTTTTT
few	TRBD1	TRBV5-1	TRBJ1-4	CASGLNPGQTNEKLFF	TGCGCCAGCGGACTCAACCCGGGACAGACTAATGAAAAACTGTTTTTT
NA	NA	TRBV5-8	TRBJ1-1	CASSFGGSRGSKGFF	TGTGCCAGCAGCTTTGGGGGATCGAGGGGGAGTAAGGGTTTCTTT
NA	NA	TRBV5-4	TRBJ1-6	CASSSPRGLDNNSPLHF	TGTGCCAGCAGCTCCCCAAGGGGCTTAGACAATAATTCACCCCTCCACTTT
NA	NA	TRBV15	TRBJ1-5	CATSRDLAGAQPQHF	TGTGCCACCAGCAGAGATTTGGCAGGGGCTCAGCCCCAGCATTTT
NA	NA	TRBV5-5	TRBJ2-7	CASSHPGTYEQYF	TGTGCCAGCAGCCACCCCGGGACCTACGAGCAGTACTTC
once	NA	TRBV2	TRBJ2-5	CASSGGLGKETQYF	TGTGCCAGCAGCGGGGGTTTGGGGAAAGAGACCCAGTACTTC
NA	NA	TRBV2	TRBJ1-2	CASTEYRSYYGYTF	TGTGCCAGCACCGAGTACAGGAGCTACTATGGCTACACCTTC
NA	NA	TRBV19	TRBJ2-5	CASSKGPRDQETQYF	TGTGCCAGTAGCAAGGGCCCCAGGGATCAAGAGACCCAGTACTTC
few	TRBD1	TRBV13	TRBJ1-2	CASSQTGTYGYTF	TGTGCCAGCAGTCAGACAGGGACCTATGGCTACACCTTC
NA	NA	TRBV11-3	TRBJ1-1	CASSLTRDTEAFF	TGTGCCAGCAGCCTAACGAGAGACACTGAAGCTTTCTTT
few	TRBD1	TRBV3-1/TRBV3-2	TRBJ1-5	CASSQDQTGNRQPQHF	TGTGCCAGCAGCCAAGATCAGACAGGGAATAGACAGCCCCAGCATTTT
NA	TRBD1	TRBV10-3	TRBJ1-2	CAISETGGSYGYTF	TGTGCCATCAGTGAGACAGGGGGTAGCTATGGCTACACCTTC
few	NA	TRBV2	TRBJ1-6	CASSLARSSYNSPLHF	TGTGCCAGCAGTCTGGCAAGGAGCTCCTATAATTCACCCCTCCACTTT
NA	TRBD1	TRBV5-1	TRBJ1-4	CASSLSQGVSTNEKLFF	TGCGCCAGCAGCTTGTCTCAGGGGGTGTCAACTAATGAAAAACTGTTTTTT
NA	TRBD1	TRBV23-1	TRBJ1-2	CASSLMRRGQGTYGYTF	TGCGCCAGCAGTCTCATGCGGAGAGGACAGGGGACCTATGGCTACACCTTC
NA	TRBD1	TRBV5-1	TRBJ2-7	CASSDTGGSELYEQYF	TGCGCCAGCAGTGATACAGGGGGTTCAGAACTTTACGAGCAGTACTTC
NA	TRBD2	TRBV4-1	TRBJ2-7	CASSQPYRGRGGEEQYF	TGCGCCAGCAGCCAACCGTACCGGGGGCGGGGGGGCGAAGAGCAGTACTTC
NA	NA	TRBV11-2	TRBJ2-6	CASSFRLGQPSGANVLTF	TGTGCCAGCAGCTTTCGACTCGGACAGCCCTCTGGGGCCAACGTCCTGACTTTC
few	TRBD1	TRBV5-5	TRBJ2-1	CASSPGQGIWNEQFF	TGTGCCAGCAGCCCGGGACAGGGGATCTGGAATGAGCAGTTCTTC
few	NA	TRBV3-1/TRBV3-2	TRBJ1-1	CASSLSREIEAFF	TGTGCCAGCAGTCTATCGAGGGAAATTGAAGCTTTCTTT
once	TRBD2	TRBV9	TRBJ2-2	CASSPRGGYTGELFF	TGTGCCAGCAGCCCCCGGGGGGGATACACCGGGGAGCTGTTTTTT
NA	TRBD1	TRBV5-1	TRBJ2-2	CASSPRQGATNTGELFF	TGCGCCAGCAGCCCCAGACAGGGAGCCACGAACACCGGGGAGCTGTTTTTT
NA	TRBD1	TRBV6-6	TRBJ1-2	CASSTGETYYGYTF	TGTGCCAGCAGCACAGGGGAGACATACTATGGCTACACCTTC
NA	TRBD2	TRBV7-8	TRBJ2-3	CASSSTSGVFTDTQYF	TGTGCCAGCAGCTCGACTAGCGGGGTTTTCACAGATACGCAGTATTTT
NA	TRBD2	TRBV11-1	TRBJ2-3	CASSLVGLAGTDTQYF	TGTGCCAGCAGCTTAGTAGGACTAGCGGGCACAGATACGCAGTATTTT
NA	NA	TRBV2	TRBJ2-3	CASSPSGGRRYRTDTQYF	TGTGCCAGCAGTCCCAGCGGAGGGCGACGTTACCGCACAGATACGCAGTATTTT
NA	NA	TRBV7-2	TRBJ2-6	CASSKAPGANVLTF	TGTGCCAGCAGCAAAGCCCCGGGGGCCAACGTCCTGACTTTC
once	TRBD1	TRBV20-1	TRBJ1-1	CSASGGTGFFGTEAFF	TGCAGTGCTAGTGGAGGGACAGGGTTTTTTGGCACTGAAGCTTTCTTT
NA	NA	TRBV30	TRBJ1-4	CAWSGGGREKLFF	TGTGCCTGGAGTGGGGGGGGTCGGGAAAAACTGTTTTTT
NA	TRBD1	TRBV5-1	TRBJ1-2	CASSADRDYGYTF	TGCGCCAGCAGTGCGGACAGGGACTATGGCTACACCTTC
NA	NA	TRBV6-2/TRBV6-3	TRBJ1-1	CASSYGFEVNTEAFF	TGTGCCAGCAGTTACGGGTTCGAGGTGAACACTGAAGCTTTCTTT
once	TRBD2	TRBV24-1	TRBJ2-3	CATSDGGGDTQYF	TGTGCCACCAGTGACGGCGGGGGAGATACGCAGTATTTT
NA	TRBD1	TRBV5-1	TRBJ1-1	CASSLGTGDMNTEAFF	TGCGCCAGCAGCCTAGGGACAGGGGACATGAACACTGAAGCTTTCTTT
once	TRBD2	TRBV5-1	TRBJ2-2	CASSLGKLADGRAGELFF	TGCGCCAGCAGCTTGGGAAAACTAGCGGACGGGAGGGCCGGGGAGCTGTTTTTT
NA	TRBD1	TRBV5-5	TRBJ2-3	CASSSLQGVEDTQYF	TGTGCCAGCAGCTCTCTACAGGGGGTGGAAGATACGCAGTATTTT
NA	NA	TRBV5-1	TRBJ1-3	CASSEDSYSGNTIYF	TGCGCCAGCAGTGAGGACTCATACTCTGGAAACACCATATATTTT
NA	NA	TRBV2	TRBJ2-1	CASNRGSEQFF	TGTGCCAGCAATAGGGGGAGTGAGCAGTTCTTC
NA	NA	TRBV6-2/TRBV6-3	TRBJ2-1	CASSYFRGNEQFF	TGTGCCAGCAGTTACTTTAGGGGAAATGAGCAGTTCTTC
NA	TRBD1	TRBV19	TRBJ1-5	CASTEDRAKTYSNQPQHF	TGTGCCAGTACCGAGGACAGGGCGAAGACCTATAGCAATCAGCCCCAGCATTTT
NA	NA	TRBV7-9	TRBJ2-7	CASSLLSTGEQYF	TGTGCCAGCAGCTTATTGTCGACGGGCGAGCAGTACTTC
NA	NA	TRBV6-4	TRBJ1-5	CASTPRARNQPQHF	TGTGCCAGCACCCCCAGGGCGCGCAATCAGCCCCAGCATTTT
NA	NA	TRBV4-1	TRBJ2-1	CASSQAGGAAYNEQFF	TGCGCCAGCAGCCAAGCTGGGGGGGCAGCCTACAATGAGCAGTTCTTC
once	TRBD2	TRBV7-2	TRBJ2-7	CASSLGLAGGRDYEQYF	TGTGCCAGCAGCTTAGGCCTAGCGGGGGGGCGGGACTACGAGCAGTACTTC
NA	TRBD2	TRBV3-1/TRBV3-2	TRBJ2-5	CASSQATSGPETQYF	TGTGCCAGCAGCCAAGCCACTAGCGGCCCGGAGACCCAGTACTTC
NA	NA	TRBV7-2	TRBJ2-3	CASSLSMRGTDTQYF	TGTGCCAGCAGCTTATCGATGCGGGGCACAGATACGCAGTATTTT
NA	NA	TRBV19	TRBJ2-1	CASSSRVGEQFF	TGTGCCAGTAGTAGCCGGGTAGGTGAGCAGTTCTTC
NA	TRBD1	TRBV5-6	TRBJ1-1	CASSYTGAGEAFF	TGTGCCAGCAGCTATACAGGGGCTGGAGAAGCTTTCTTT
NA	NA	TRBV6-5	TRBJ2-7	CASSPTNDRRYEQYF	TGTGCCAGCAGCCCCACTAACGACAGGCGATACGAGCAGTACTTC
NA	NA	TRBV27	TRBJ1-5	CASRAEGTHQPQHF	TGTGCCAGCAGGGCGGAGGGAACTCATCAGCCCCAGCATTTT
NA	NA	TRBV5-4	TRBJ1-1	CASSLSPNTEAFF	TGTGCCAGCAGCCTGTCCCCGAACACTGAAGCTTTCTTT
NA	TRBD1	TRBV18	TRBJ2-7	CASSTKDRHKGDEQYF	TGTGCCAGCTCGACAAAGGACAGGCATAAAGGGGACGAGCAGTACTTC